A single sample is the source of the 2 T cell receptor beta chains below, sequenced in a study of T-cell reconstitution after alpha-beta-depleted transplantation in children (TCRdb year 2016). To prepare the library, PCR was applied. The instrument was an Illumina HiSeq 2500. Molecular barcoding was employed in the preparation of TCR libraries, with unique molecular identifiers being used to normalize TCRbeta repertoire quantification. TCRdb redid the processing of the public reads, applying fastp at Q25 and MiXCR, and retained in-frame beta chains. Rows with a matching CDR3 protein are joined into one entry that keeps the most common DNA and genes. The sample contains 350,000 to 400,000 distinct CDR3 sequences, 13% of them found a single time. Approximately 4.3% of the sample belongs to the ten largest clones. The sequencing here drew on PBMCs, taken from the stem cell graft. These receptors were obtained from a human donor who donated a stem cell graft to a child with Fanconi anemia.

This clonotype has more than one count but fewer than ten. The rearrangement links TRBV9 to TRBJ1-1, with D maybe TRBD1 (5 bases). Germline V gene lookup returns CDR1 SGDLS and CDR2 YYNGEE. The CDR3 runs 14 residues. V lost 3 bases to trimming and J lost 4 bases, with 13 bases between them. As DNA, the CDR3 is TGTGCCAGCAGCGCGAGGGAGGGGTTCACTGAAGCTTTCTTT. Translating it yields CASSAREGFTEAFF.

This clonotype was observed many times. The chain recombines TRBV5-5 with TRBJ2-7; D remains ambiguous. This CDR3 is built from 14 residues. The ends were cut back, 2 bases at V and 6 bases at J, with 15 bases in the middle. Germline-derived CDR1 and CDR2 are SGHKS and YYEKEE (reference sequence). CDR3 residues: CASSFTRYVGEQYV. In DNA form, the CDR3 reads TGTGCCAGCAGCTTCACCAGGTATGTCGGCGAGCAGTACGTC.